This TCR beta chain is from a study of regulatory T cells in long-lasting Graves disease. Described time point: persistent/refractory GD, antithyroid drugs over 5 years with positive TRAb. The TCR library was prepared using RNA isolated from PBMCs. The peripheral blood volume drawn was about 10 milliliters, and it was collected into EDTA tubes. Findings and caveats of the study: Under persistent disease, TRBV28, TRBJ1-2 and TRBJ2-5 were used preferentially.

This clonotype came up many times. Its target is unknown. According to the study, TCR beta libraries were built with iRepertoire HTBI primers and CDR3-region Arm-PCR. One entry per CDR3 protein, called by TCRdb with MiXCR from the multiplex PCR reads. The profile covers over 250,000 distinct CDR3 sequences, with roughly 21% appearing a single time and approximately 53% taken by the ten largest. Germline loops: CDR1 DFQATT, CDR2 SNEGSKA (reference sequence). The V end lost 3 bases, the J end lost 1 base, and 4 bases lay between the germline ends. The CDR3 runs 11 residues. The sequencing used peripheral blood mononuclear cells (PBMCs), collected when the disease was refractory, from a patient treated with antithyroid drugs. The TCR sequence derives from a female donor with Graves disease. V and J are TRBV20-1 and TRBJ2-7; D gene uncertain. In DNA form, the CDR3 reads TGCAGTGCTAGTATGTCCTACGAGCAGTACTTC. Protein sequence: CSASMSYEQYF.